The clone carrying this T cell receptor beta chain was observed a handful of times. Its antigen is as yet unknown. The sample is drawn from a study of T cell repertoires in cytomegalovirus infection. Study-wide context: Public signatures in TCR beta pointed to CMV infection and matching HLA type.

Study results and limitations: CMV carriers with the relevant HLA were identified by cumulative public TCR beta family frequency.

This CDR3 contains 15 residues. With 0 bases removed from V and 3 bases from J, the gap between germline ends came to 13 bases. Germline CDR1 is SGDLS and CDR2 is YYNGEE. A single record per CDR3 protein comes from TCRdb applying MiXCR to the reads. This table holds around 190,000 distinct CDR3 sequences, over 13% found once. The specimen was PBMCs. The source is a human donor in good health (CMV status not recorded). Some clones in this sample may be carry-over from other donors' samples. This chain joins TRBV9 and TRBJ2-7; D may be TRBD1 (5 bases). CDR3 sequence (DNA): TGTGCCAGCAGCGTAGATCCCCAGGGTGACTACGAGCAGTACTTC. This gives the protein CASSVDPQGDYEQYF.